The clone carrying this T cell receptor beta chain was detected a few times. This sample is part of a study of blood T cell repertoires in COVID-19. This CDR3 is built from 15 residues. The V end lost 1 base, the J end lost 6 bases, and 13 bases lay between the germline ends. Germline lookup yields CDR1 MDHEN and CDR2 SYDVKM. Per the original data handling: Reference gene primer amplification gave nucleated cell count estimates. The assay was immunoSEQ multiplex PCR, and TCRdb's table has in-frame clones only and misses some. V and J calls and clone size are given by that table; D and trimming were obtained from the DNA. The data contain approximately 200,000 clones, more than 75% of them singletons.

Sequences were obtained from PBMCs or T cells enriched from blood (not recorded which). The V call is TRBV28, the J call TRBJ1-5, with TRBD1 as a possible D gene (5 bases). The TCR was taken from a woman aged 40-49 years with acute COVID-19. The CDR3 loop reads CASSLFGGVSQPQHF. The CDR3 DNA is TGTGCCAGCAGTTTATTTGGGGGGGTTTCTCAGCCCCAGCATTTT.